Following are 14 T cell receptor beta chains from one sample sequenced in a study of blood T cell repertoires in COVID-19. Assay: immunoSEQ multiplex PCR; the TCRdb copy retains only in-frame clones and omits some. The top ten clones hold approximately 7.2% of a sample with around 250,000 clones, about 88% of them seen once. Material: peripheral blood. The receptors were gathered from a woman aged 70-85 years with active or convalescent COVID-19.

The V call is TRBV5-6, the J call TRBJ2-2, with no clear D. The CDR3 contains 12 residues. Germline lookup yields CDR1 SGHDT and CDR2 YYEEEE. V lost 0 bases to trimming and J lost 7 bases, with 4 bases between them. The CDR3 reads CASSLDNGELFF. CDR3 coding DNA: TGTGCCAGCAGCTTGGACAACGGGGAGCTGTTTTTT. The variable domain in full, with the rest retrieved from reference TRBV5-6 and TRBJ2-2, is DAGVTQSPTHLIKTRGQQVTLRCSPKSGHDTVSWYQQALGQGPQFIFQYYEEEERQRGNFPDRFSGHQFPNYSSELNVNALLLGDSALYLCASSLDNGELFFGEGSRLTVL.

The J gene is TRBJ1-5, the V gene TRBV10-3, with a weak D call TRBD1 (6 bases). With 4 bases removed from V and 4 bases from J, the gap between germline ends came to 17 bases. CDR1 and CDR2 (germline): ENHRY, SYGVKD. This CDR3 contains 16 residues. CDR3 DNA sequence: TGTGCCATCAGTGGACCCCAGCGGGGGGCGAATCAGCCCCAGCATTTT. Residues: CAISGPQRGANQPQHF.

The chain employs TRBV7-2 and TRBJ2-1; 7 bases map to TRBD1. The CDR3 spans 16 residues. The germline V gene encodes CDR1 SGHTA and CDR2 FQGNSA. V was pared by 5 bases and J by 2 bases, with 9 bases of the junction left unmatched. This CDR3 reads CASSLIGTAPYNEQFF. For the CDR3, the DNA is TGTGCCAGCAGCCTAATAGGGACAGCCCCCTACAATGAGCAGTTCTTC.

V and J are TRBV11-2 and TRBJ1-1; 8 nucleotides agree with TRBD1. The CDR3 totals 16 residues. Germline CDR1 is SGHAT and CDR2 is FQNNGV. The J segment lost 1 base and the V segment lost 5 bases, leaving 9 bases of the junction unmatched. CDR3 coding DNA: TGTGCCAGCAGCCAACAGGGGGAGACAGGGAACACTGAAGCTTTCTTT. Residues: CASSQQGETGNTEAFF.

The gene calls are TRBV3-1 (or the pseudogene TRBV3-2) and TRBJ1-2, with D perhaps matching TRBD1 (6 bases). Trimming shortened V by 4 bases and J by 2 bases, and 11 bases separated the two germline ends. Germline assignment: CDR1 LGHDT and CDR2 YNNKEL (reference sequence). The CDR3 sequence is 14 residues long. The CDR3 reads CASSLHTGNYGYTF. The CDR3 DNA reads TGTGCCAGCAGCCTTCATACAGGGAACTATGGCTACACCTTC.

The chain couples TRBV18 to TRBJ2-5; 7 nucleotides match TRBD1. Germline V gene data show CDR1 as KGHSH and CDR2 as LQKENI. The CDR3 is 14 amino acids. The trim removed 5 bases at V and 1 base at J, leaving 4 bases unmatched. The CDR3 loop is CASSATGSQETQYF. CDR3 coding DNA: TGTGCCAGCTCAGCGACAGGGAGCCAAGAGACCCAGTACTTC.

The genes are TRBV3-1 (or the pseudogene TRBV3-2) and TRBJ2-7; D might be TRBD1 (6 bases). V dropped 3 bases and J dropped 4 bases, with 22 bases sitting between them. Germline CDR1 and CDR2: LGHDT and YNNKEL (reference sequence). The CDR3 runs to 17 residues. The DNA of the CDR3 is TGTGCCAGCAGCCATCCGCTAGGCCAGGGGAGAGAATACGAGCAGTACTTC. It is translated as CASSHPLGQGREYEQYF.

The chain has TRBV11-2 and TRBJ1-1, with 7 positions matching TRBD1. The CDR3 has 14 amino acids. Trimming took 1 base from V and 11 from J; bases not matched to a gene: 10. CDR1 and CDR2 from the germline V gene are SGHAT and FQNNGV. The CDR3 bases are TGTGCCAGCAGCTTAGTGGGGACAGCCGTGGGGGCTTTCTTT. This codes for CASSLVGTAVGAFF.

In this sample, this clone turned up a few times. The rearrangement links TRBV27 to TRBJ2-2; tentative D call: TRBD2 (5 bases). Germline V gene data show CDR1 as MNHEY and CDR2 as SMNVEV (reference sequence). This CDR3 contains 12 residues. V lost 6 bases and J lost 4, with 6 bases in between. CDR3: CASSRGTGELFF. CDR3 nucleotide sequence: TGTGCCAGCAGCCGGGGCACCGGGGAGCTGTTTTTT.

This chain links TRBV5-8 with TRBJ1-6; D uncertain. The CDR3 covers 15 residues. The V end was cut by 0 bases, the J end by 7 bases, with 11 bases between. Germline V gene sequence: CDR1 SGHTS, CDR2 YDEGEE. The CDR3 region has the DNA TGTGCCAGCAGCTTGGATTATAGTCCGAATTCACCCCTCCACTTT. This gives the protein CASSLDYSPNSPLHF.

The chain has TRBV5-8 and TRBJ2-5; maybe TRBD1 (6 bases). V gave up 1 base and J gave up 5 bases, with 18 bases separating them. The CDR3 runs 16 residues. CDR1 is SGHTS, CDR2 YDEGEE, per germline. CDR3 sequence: CASSLMVGRGGETQYF. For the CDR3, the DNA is TGTGCCAGCAGCTTGATGGTCGGCAGGGGTGGGGAGACCCAGTACTTC.

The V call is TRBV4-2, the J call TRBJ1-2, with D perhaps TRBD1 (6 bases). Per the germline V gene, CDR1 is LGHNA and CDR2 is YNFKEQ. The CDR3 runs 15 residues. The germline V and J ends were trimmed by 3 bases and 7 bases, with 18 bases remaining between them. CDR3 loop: CASSHDRDTEGGYTF. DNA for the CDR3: TGTGCCAGCAGCCACGACCGGGACACCGAGGGTGGCTACACCTTC.

CDR3 residues: CATSRGKAGATQYF. In DNA, the CDR3 is TGTGCCACCAGCAGAGGGAAGGCCGGAGCGACCCAGTACTTC. The V and J genes are TRBV15 and TRBJ2-5; no firm D call. Germline CDR1 reads LNHNV; CDR2 reads YYDKDF (reference sequence). Trimming removed 1 base at V and 7 bases at J, with 13 bases between. The CDR3 length is 14 residues.

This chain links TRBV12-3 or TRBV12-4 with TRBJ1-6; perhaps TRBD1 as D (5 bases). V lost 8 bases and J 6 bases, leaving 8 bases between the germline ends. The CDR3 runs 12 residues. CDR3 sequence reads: CASLGGNSPLHF. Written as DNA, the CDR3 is TGTGCCAGCCTCGGGGGTAATTCACCCCTCCACTTT.